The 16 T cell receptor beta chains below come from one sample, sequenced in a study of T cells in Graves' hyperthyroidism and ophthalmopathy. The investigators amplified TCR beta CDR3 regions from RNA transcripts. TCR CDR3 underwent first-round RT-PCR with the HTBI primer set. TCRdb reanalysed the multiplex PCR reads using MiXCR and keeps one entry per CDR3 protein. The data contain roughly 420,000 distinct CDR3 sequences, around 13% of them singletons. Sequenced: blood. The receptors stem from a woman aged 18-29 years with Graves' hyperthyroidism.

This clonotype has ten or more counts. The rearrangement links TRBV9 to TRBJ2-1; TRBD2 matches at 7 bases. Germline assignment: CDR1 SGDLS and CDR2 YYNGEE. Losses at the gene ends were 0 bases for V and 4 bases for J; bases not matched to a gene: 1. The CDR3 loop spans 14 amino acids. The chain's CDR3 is CASSVGGGYNEQFF. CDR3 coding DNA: TGTGCCAGCAGCGTAGGGGGGGGGTACAATGAGCAGTTCTTC.

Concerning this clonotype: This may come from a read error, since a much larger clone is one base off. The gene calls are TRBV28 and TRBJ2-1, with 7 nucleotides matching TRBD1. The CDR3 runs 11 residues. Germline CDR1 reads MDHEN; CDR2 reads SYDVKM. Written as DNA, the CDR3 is TGTGTCAGCAGCCGCGGACAGGACCAGTTCTTC. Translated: CVSSRGQDQFF.

The CDR3 is CASSREPSGELFF. CDR3 nucleotide sequence: TGTGCCAGCTCCAGGGAGCCCTCCGGGGAGCTGTTTTTT. This chain connects TRBV9 to TRBJ2-2, with D perhaps given as TRBD1 or TRBD2 (5 bases each). Germline loops: CDR1 SGDLS, CDR2 YYNGEE. The ends were cut back, 7 bases at V and 6 bases at J, with 13 bases in the middle. CDR3 length: 13 residues.

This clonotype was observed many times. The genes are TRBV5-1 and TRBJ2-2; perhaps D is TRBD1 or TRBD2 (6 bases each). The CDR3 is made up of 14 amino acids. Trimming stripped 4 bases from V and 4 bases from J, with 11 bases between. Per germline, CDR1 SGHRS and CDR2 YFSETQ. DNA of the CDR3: TGCGCCAGCAGCACACAGGGAGGCACCGGGGAGCTGTTTTTT. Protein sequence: CASSTQGGTGELFF.

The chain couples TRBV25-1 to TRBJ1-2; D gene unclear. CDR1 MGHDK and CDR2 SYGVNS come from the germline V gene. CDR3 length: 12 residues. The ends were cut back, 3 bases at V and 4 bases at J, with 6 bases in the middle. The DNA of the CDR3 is TGTGCCAGCAGTGAGACGGCCTATGGCTACACCTTC. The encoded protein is CASSETAYGYTF.

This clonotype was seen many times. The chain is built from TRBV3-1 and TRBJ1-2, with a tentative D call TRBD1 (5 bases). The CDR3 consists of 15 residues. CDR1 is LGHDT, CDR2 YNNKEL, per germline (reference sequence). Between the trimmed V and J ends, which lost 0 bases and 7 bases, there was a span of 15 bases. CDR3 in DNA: TGTGCCAGCAGCCAAGATGGGGCAGACCGAAGTGGCTACACCTTC. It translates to CASSQDGADRSGYTF.

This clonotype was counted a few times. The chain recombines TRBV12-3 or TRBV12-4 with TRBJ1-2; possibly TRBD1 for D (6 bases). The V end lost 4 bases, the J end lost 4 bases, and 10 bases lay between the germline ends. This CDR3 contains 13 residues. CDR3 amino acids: CASSSSGVYGYTF. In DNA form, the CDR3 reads TGTGCCAGCAGTTCGTCAGGGGTCTATGGCTACACCTTC.

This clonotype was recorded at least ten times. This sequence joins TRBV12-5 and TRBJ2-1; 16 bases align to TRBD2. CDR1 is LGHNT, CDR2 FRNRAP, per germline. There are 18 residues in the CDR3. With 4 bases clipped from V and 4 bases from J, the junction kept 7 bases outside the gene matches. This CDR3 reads CASGSGGLAGGHYNEQFF. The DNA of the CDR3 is TGTGCTAGTGGTTCCGGGGGACTAGCGGGAGGGCATTACAATGAGCAGTTCTTC. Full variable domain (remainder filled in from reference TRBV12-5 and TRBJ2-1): DARVTQTPRHKVTEMGQEVTMRCQPILGHNTVFWYRQTMMQGLELLAYFRNRAPLDDSGMPKDRFSAEMPDATLATLKIQPSEPRDSAVYFCASGSGGLAGGHYNEQFFGPGTRLTVL.

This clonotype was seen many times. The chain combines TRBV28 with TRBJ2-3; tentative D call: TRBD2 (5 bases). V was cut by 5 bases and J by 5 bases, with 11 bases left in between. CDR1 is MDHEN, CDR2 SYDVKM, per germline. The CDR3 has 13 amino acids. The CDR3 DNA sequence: TGTGCCAGCAGTATCGGGGTGGTAGATACGCAGTATTTT. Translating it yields CASSIGVVDTQYF.

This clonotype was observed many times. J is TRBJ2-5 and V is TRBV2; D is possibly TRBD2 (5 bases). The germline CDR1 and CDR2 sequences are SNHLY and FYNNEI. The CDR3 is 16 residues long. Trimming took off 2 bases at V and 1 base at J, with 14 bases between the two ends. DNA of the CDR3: TGTGCCAGCAGTGAACGACTAATCCTAAGCCAAGAGACCCAGTACTTC. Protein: CASSERLILSQETQYF.

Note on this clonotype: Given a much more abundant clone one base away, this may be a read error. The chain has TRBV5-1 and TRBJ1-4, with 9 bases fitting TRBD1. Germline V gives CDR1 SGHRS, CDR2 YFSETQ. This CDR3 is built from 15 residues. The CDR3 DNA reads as TGCGCCAGCAGCTTGACAGGGGGCGACGGGGAAAAACTGCTTTTT. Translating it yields CASSLTGGDGEKLLF.

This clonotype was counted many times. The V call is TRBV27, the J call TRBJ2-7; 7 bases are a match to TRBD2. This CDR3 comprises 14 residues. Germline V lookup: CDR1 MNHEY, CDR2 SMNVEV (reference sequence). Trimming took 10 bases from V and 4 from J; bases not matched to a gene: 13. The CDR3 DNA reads TGTGCCACTGCCCGGGGCGGCGGGAGTTACGAGCAGTACTTC. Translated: CATARGGGSYEQYF.

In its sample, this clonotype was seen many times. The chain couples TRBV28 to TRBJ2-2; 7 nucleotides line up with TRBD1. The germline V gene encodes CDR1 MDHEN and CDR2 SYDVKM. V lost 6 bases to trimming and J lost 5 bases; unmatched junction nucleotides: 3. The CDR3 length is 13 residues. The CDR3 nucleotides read TGTGCCAGCAGGATACAGGGGACCGGGGAGCTGTTTTTT. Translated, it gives CASRIQGTGELFF.

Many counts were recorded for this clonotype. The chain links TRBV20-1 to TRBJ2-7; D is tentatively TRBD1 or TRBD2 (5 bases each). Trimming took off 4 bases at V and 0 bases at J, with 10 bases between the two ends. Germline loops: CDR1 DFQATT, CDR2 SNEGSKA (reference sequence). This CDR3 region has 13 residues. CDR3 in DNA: TGCAGTGCTAACCGGGACGGCTCCTACGAGCAGTACTTC. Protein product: CSANRDGSYEQYF.

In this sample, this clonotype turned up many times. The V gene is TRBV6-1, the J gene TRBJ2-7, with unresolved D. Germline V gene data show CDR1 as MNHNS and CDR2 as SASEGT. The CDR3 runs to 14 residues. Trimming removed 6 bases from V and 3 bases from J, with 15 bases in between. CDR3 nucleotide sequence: TGTGCCAGCAGAGTCACCGCGACGGACTACGAGCAGTACTTC. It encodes CASRVTATDYEQYF.

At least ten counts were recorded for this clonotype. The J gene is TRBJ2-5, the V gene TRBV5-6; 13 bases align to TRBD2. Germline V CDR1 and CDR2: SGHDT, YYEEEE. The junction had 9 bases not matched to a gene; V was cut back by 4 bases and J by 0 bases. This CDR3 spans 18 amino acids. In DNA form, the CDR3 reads TGTGCCAGCAGCCGGGGACTAGCGGGAAACCGGTACCAAGAGACCCAGTACTTC. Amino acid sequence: CASSRGLAGNRYQETQYF.